These T cell receptor beta chains were read from a single sample in a study of breast tumors, draining lymph nodes, adjacent tissues. TCRdb recomputed calls from the multiplex PCR reads with MiXCR, one row per CDR3 protein. Of approximately 130,000 distinct CDR3 sequences in the sample, under 25% were seen once. Input material: axillary lymph node tissue. These receptors were obtained from a female donor with breast cancer. Some clones in this sample may be carry-over from other donors' samples. Both conserved end residues are part of each CDR3. A D gene is named only where the DNA matches it firmly. Size values are once, few and many counts, or a class for expanded clones, and some rows have none.

size,V,D,J,CDR3,DNA
NA,TRBV5-4,NA,TRBJ1-2,CASSGGTAQVYGYTF,TGTGCCAGCAGCGGAGGGACGGCGCAAGTATATGGCTACACCTTC
NA,TRBV28,NA,TRBJ2-3,CARIIRDKTSTDTQYF,TGTGCCAGAATCATCCGAGATAAGACTAGCACAGATACGCAGTATTTT
many,TRBV5-1,NA,TRBJ1-4,CASSLDRPIEKLFF,TGCGCCAGCAGCTTGGACAGGCCGATTGAAAAACTGTTTTTT
many,TRBV5-4,TRBD1,TRBJ2-1,CASSLGQGRYEEQFF,TGTGCCAGCAGCTTGGGACAGGGGCGATATGAGGAGCAGTTCTTC
NA,TRBV19,TRBD1,TRBJ2-7,CASSLPGTGVYEQYF,TGTGCCAGTAGTCTTCCCGGGACAGGGGTCTACGAGCAGTACTTC
many,TRBV20-1,TRBD2,TRBJ2-1,CSASGLAGGPSEQFF,TGCAGTGCTTCGGGACTAGCGGGAGGGCCTAGTGAGCAGTTCTTC
many,TRBV20-1,NA,TRBJ2-3,CSARDRGGGSTDTQYF,TGCAGTGCTAGAGATCGAGGTGGGGGAAGCACAGATACGCAGTATTTT
many,TRBV20-1,NA,TRBJ1-2,CSARYRDYGYTF,TGCAGTGCTAGGTACAGGGATTATGGCTACACCTTC
many,TRBV20-1,NA,TRBJ1-5,CSAPQGRGNQPQHF,TGCAGTGCTCCTCAGGGACGGGGCAATCAGCCCCAGCATTTT
many,TRBV19,NA,TRBJ2-5,CASSIRGGETQYF,TGTGCCAGTAGTATCCGTGGCGGCGAGACCCAGTACTTC
many,TRBV5-1,NA,TRBJ2-3,CASSSHGGRNTDTQYF,TGCGCCAGCAGCTCACACGGAGGGAGGAACACAGATACGCAGTATTTT
many,TRBV19,TRBD1,TRBJ2-1,CASSLRSGQGYNEQFF,TGTGCCAGTAGTCTGCGATCGGGACAGGGGTACAATGAGCAGTTCTTC
many,TRBV7-8,NA,TRBJ2-1,CASSLWGEPGAFF,TGTGCCAGCAGCTTATGGGGGGAACCAGGGGCATTCTTC
many,TRBV24-1,TRBD1,TRBJ2-1,CATSDLSGTGNNEQFF,TGTGCCACCAGTGATCTGTCCGGGACAGGAAACAATGAGCAGTTCTTC
NA,TRBV24-1,NA,TRBJ1-1,CATSRDGEAFF,TGTGCCACCAGCCGGGACGGTGAAGCTTTCTTT
many,TRBV5-1,TRBD2,TRBJ2-5,CASSSISGARETQYF,TGCGCCAGCAGTTCCATTAGCGGGGCAAGAGAGACCCAGTACTTC
many,TRBV11-1,TRBD1,TRBJ2-1,CASSTSTGGAGHYEQFF,TGTGCCAGCAGCACGTCGACAGGGGGCGCGGGGCATTATGAGCAGTTCTTC
NA,TRBV19,TRBD1,TRBJ2-3,CASNDRGFSTDTQYF,TGTGCCAGTAATGACAGGGGTTTTAGCACAGATACGCAGTATTTT
many,TRBV5-1,NA,TRBJ2-3,CASSRGYSTDTQYF,TGCGCCAGCAGTAGGGGTTATAGCACAGATACGCAGTATTTT
many,TRBV4-1,NA,TRBJ2-7,CASAARSDLARQYF,TGCGCCAGCGCCGCAAGATCAGACCTCGCTAGGCAGTACTTC
many,TRBV11-2,TRBD2,TRBJ2-5,CASSPGGSGSSPIETQYF,TGTGCCAGCAGCCCAGGGGGTAGCGGGAGCTCCCCCATAGAGACCCAGTACTTC
many,TRBV12-3/TRBV12-4,TRBD2,TRBJ2-1,CASNPLAGVGGEQFF,TGTGCCAGCAACCCCCTAGCGGGAGTAGGCGGTGAGCAGTTCTTC
many,TRBV19,NA,TRBJ2-5,CASRGPGGQETQYF,TGTGCCAGTCGAGGGCCGGGCGGGCAAGAGACCCAGTACTTC
NA,TRBV28,TRBD1,TRBJ1-5,CASSLFTGGIQPQHF,TGTGCCAGCAGTTTATTTACAGGGGGCATTCAGCCCCAGCATTTT
few,TRBV28,TRBD2,TRBJ2-1,CASSSHVAGAYNEQFF,TGTGCCAGCAGCAGCCACGTAGCGGGAGCTTACAATGAGCAGTTCTTC
many,TRBV11-2,TRBD1,TRBJ2-1,CASNRDRGYNEQFF,TGTGCCAGCAACCGGGACAGGGGGTACAATGAGCAGTTCTTC
many,TRBV4-2,TRBD2,TRBJ2-3,CASSQDISGRAPDTQYF,TGTGCCAGCAGCCAAGATATTAGCGGGAGGGCCCCAGATACGCAGTATTTT
NA,TRBV7-2,NA,TRBJ2-4,CASSLRGVASQANIQYF,TGTGCCAGCAGCTTACGAGGGGTAGCTAGTCAAGCAAACATTCAGTACTTC
many,TRBV25-1,NA,TRBJ2-3,CASLVYETDTQYF,TGTGCCAGCCTAGTCTACGAGACAGATACGCAGTATTTT
NA,TRBV11-2,TRBD2,TRBJ2-5,CASSFIGGGAEETQYF,TGTGCCAGCAGCTTTATCGGGGGGGGGGCTGAAGAGACCCAGTACTTC
many,TRBV30,NA,TRBJ2-1,CAWRGLGDNEQFF,TGTGCCTGGAGAGGGCTTGGGGACAATGAGCAGTTCTTC
few,TRBV28,TRBD2,TRBJ2-1,CASRIAGPYNEQFF,TGTGCCAGCAGAATAGCGGGCCCTTACAATGAGCAGTTCTTC
many,TRBV12-3/TRBV12-4,NA,TRBJ2-2,CASSSASTGELFF,TGTGCCAGCAGTTCGGCGTCCACCGGGGAGCTGTTTTTT
many,TRBV5-4,NA,TRBJ2-7,CASSWERKPYEQYF,TGTGCCAGCAGCTGGGAGCGGAAACCCTACGAGCAGTACTTC
many,TRBV2,NA,TRBJ2-7,CASSDRSSYEQYF,TGTGCCAGCAGTGACAGGAGCTCCTACGAGCAGTACTTC
many,TRBV7-2,NA,TRBJ2-1,CASSLDVYGKEQFF,TGTGCCAGCAGCTTAGATGTGTACGGGAAAGAGCAGTTCTTC
NA,TRBV9,TRBD2,TRBJ2-3,CASSPGTSGNMGYTQYF,TGTGCCAGCAGCCCAGGGACTAGCGGCAATATGGGTTATACGCAGTATTTT
many,TRBV5-1,NA,TRBJ2-7,CASSLEGGSGREQYF,TGCGCCAGCAGCTTGGAGGGGGGTTCCGGCCGGGAGCAGTACTTC
many,TRBV27,NA,TRBJ1-6,CASSLWGGGRDSPLHF,TGTGCCAGCAGTTTATGGGGTGGGGGGCGCGATTCACCCCTCCACTTT
NA,TRBV20-1,NA,TRBJ2-1,CSATHRGGPWGERFF,TGCAGTGCCACACATCGCGGAGGGCCCTGGGGTGAGCGGTTCTTT
many,TRBV6-1,TRBD2,TRBJ2-3,CASKGLAGRQSTDTQYF,TGTGCCAGCAAAGGACTAGCGGGAAGACAAAGCACAGATACGCAGTATTTT
many,TRBV4-1,TRBD1,TRBJ2-3,CASSHGTGGDTDTQYF,TGCGCCAGCAGCCACGGGACAGGGGGCGACACAGATACGCAGTATTTT
few,TRBV27,NA,TRBJ2-2,CASSFRQGGTGELFF,TGTGCCAGCAGTTTTCGACAGGGAGGCACCGGGGAGCTGTTTTTT
many,TRBV7-2,TRBD2,TRBJ2-1,CASSWTSGSGNEQFF,TGTGCCAGCAGCTGGACTAGCGGGAGTGGAAATGAGCAGTTCTTC
NA,TRBV18,NA,TRBJ2-1,CASSPISTIDNEQFF,TGTGCCAGCTCACCCATCTCGACGATTGACAATGAGCAGTTCTTC
many,TRBV7-9,NA,TRBJ1-2,CASSSDWNYGYTF,TGTGCCAGCAGCTCGGACTGGAACTATGGCTACACCTTC
once,TRBV27,NA,TRBJ2-4,CASSTTGGRGAKNIQYF,TGTGCCAGCAGCACCACCGGGGGTCGGGGAGCCAAAAACATTCAGTACTTC
many,TRBV7-2,NA,TRBJ2-7,CASSLEQGQSYEQYF,TGTGCCAGCAGCTTAGAACAGGGCCAATCCTACGAGCAGTACTTC
many,TRBV7-6,TRBD2,TRBJ2-2,CASSLSGSGGELFF,TGTGCCAGCAGCCTTAGCGGGAGTGGCGGGGAGCTGTTTTTT
many,TRBV27,NA,TRBJ2-2,CASSWTGSTGELFF,TGTGCCAGCAGTTGGACGGGCAGCACCGGGGAGCTGTTTTTT
many,TRBV14,TRBD2,TRBJ2-5,CASSKTLTSGRGETQYF,TGTGCCAGCAGCAAAACCCTGACTAGCGGGAGAGGGGAGACCCAGTACTTC
many,TRBV20-1,TRBD2,TRBJ2-1,CSAAISGTNEQFF,TGCAGTGCTGCCATTAGCGGGACCAATGAGCAGTTCTTC
many,TRBV20-1,NA,TRBJ2-3,CSAAQTGLTDTQYF,TGCAGTGCCGCACAGACTGGGCTCACAGATACGCAGTATTTT